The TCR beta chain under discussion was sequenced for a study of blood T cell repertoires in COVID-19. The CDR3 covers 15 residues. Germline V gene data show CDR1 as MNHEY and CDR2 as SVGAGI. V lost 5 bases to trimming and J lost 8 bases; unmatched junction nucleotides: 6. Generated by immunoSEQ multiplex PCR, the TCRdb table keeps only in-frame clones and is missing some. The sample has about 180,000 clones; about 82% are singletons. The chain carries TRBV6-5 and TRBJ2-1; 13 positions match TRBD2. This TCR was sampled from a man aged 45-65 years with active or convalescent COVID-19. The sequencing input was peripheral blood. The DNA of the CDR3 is TGTGCCAGCAGTCCAACTAGCGGGGGGGCACATGAGCAGTTCTTC. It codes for CASSPTSGGAHEQFF.